Listed here are 25 T cell receptor beta chains from one sample, sequenced in a study of blood T cell repertoires in COVID-19. Repertoires were generated with immunoSEQ multiplex PCR, while TCRdb's copy carries only in-frame clones and drops some. This sample has about 320,000 clones, with around 84% found just once. The sample comprised PBMCs or T cells enriched from blood (not recorded which). Source of these receptors: a woman aged 25-40 years who had been exposed to COVID-19.

The chain employs TRBV4-1 and TRBJ1-4; 9 bases are a match to TRBD1. Germline values: CDR1 MGHRA, CDR2 YSYEKL. The CDR3 spans 15 residues. The V and J ends lost 6 bases and 5 bases, in that order; junction bases with no gene match: 7. CDR3: CASSITGTGNEKLFF. The CDR3 nucleotides read TGCGCCAGCAGTATTACCGGGACAGGGAATGAAAAACTGTTTTTT.

This clone appeared a single time. The J gene is TRBJ1-5, the V gene TRBV30; TRBD1 matches at 10 bases. Germline assignment: CDR1 GTSNPN and CDR2 SVGIG (reference sequence). CDR3 size: 14 residues. The V segment lost 3 bases and the J segment 7 bases; nucleotides outside the gene matches: 6. Here the CDR3 reads CAWRGQGVGQPQHF. The CDR3 DNA sequence: TGTGCCTGGAGAGGACAGGGGGTAGGACAGCCCCAGCATTTT.

The chain employs TRBV5-4 and TRBJ2-1; a weak D match, TRBD1 (6 bases). Germline CDR1 reads SGHNT; CDR2 reads YYREEE (reference sequence). The CDR3 spans 12 residues. Trimming removed 0 bases from V and 13 bases from J, with 11 bases in between. The CDR3 sequence: CASSLGSGVQFF. CDR3 coding DNA: TGTGCCAGCAGCTTGGGGTCAGGGGTCCAGTTCTTC.

This clone occurred once. The V call is TRBV9, the J call TRBJ2-1, with D possibly being TRBD2 (7 bases). CDR1 SGDLS and CDR2 YYNGEE come from the germline V gene. Trimming cost V 3 bases and J 10 bases, with 14 bases left between them. The CDR3 consists of 13 residues. For the CDR3, the DNA is TGTGCCAGCAGCGGGGGGCAGCGGGGAGAGCAGTTCTTC. Its protein is CASSGGQRGEQFF. Combining the CDR3 with reference TRBV9 and TRBJ2-1 gives the whole variable domain DSGVTQTPKHLITATGQRVTLRCSPRSGDLSVYWYQQSLDQGLQFLIQYYNGEERAKGNILERFSAQQFPDLHSELNLSSLELGDSALYFCASSGGQRGEQFFGPGTRLTVL.

The chain has TRBV19 and TRBJ2-1; the match to TRBD1 covers 10 bases. The CDR3 length is 15 residues. V was pared by 5 bases and J by 6 bases, with 7 bases of the junction left unmatched. Germline-derived CDR1 and CDR2 are LNHDA and SQIVND (reference sequence). CDR3 sequence (DNA): TGTGCCAGTAGTGGGGGACAGGGGATAGCCAATGAGCAGTTCTTC. Translation gives CASSGGQGIANEQFF.

The chain combines TRBV19 with TRBJ1-5, with TRBD1 identical over 10 bases. Germline assignment: CDR1 LNHDA and CDR2 SQIVND (reference sequence). V trimming: 1 base; J trimming: 3 bases; junction bases outside the gene matches: 6. There are 17 residues in the CDR3. The CDR3 DNA reads TGTGCCAGTAGTATAGTTGGGACAGGGGTTTCCAATCAGCCCCAGCATTTT. The encoded protein is CASSIVGTGVSNQPQHF.

In DNA form, the CDR3 reads TGTGCCAGCAGTTTATTAGGGACTAGCGGGAGTCGGCACACCGGGGAGCTGTTTTTT. This codes for CASSLLGTSGSRHTGELFF. The chain couples TRBV28 to TRBJ2-2, with 14 bases fitting TRBD2. Trimming took 1 base from V and 3 from J; bases not matched to a gene: 7. From germline, CDR1 is MDHEN and CDR2 SYDVKM. The length of the CDR3 is 19 residues.

This rearrangement joins TRBV4-1 to TRBJ2-5, with 8 bases fitting TRBD2. Trimming at V came to 3 bases and at J to 3 bases, leaving 9 bases not matched to a gene. The length of the CDR3 is 16 residues. The germline CDR1 and CDR2 sequences are MGHRA and YSYEKL. The CDR3 protein is CASSQAHRGGKETQYF. The CDR3 nucleotides are TGCGCCAGCAGCCAGGCTCACCGCGGGGGGAAAGAGACCCAGTACTTC.

This clone was observed a few times. The V and J genes are TRBV3-1 (or the pseudogene TRBV3-2) and TRBJ2-1, with 10 bases matching TRBD2. The germline gives CDR1 LGHDT, CDR2 YNNKEL (reference sequence). Trimming cost V 1 base and J 7 bases; bases outside gene matches: 4. There are 15 residues in the CDR3. This CDR3 is CASSQVGTSENEQFF. CDR3 bases: TGTGCCAGCAGCCAAGTTGGGACTAGCGAGAATGAGCAGTTCTTC.

The chain has TRBV10-3 and TRBJ1-1; D remains unclear. Germline V gives CDR1 ENHRY, CDR2 SYGVKD. V shed 3 bases and J shed 0 bases, with 11 bases lying between them. The CDR3 contains 15 residues. The CDR3 here is CAISDRGSMNTEAFF. Written as DNA, the CDR3 is TGTGCCATCAGTGACCGCGGCAGCATGAACACTGAAGCTTTCTTT.

The CDR3 region has the DNA TGCAGCGCCAGGACGGGCCGGACAGGGCAGGGAAATTCACCCCTCCACTTT. It translates to CSARTGRTGQGNSPLHF. The chain combines TRBV29-1 with TRBJ1-6; 8 bases map to TRBD1. J gave up 7 bases and V 7 bases, and 18 bases lay outside the gene matches. CDR1 and CDR2 (germline): SQVTM, ANQGSEA. The CDR3 length is 17 residues.

The V call is TRBV5-4, the J call TRBJ2-1, with 9 nucleotides matching TRBD2. V shed 2 bases and J 4 bases; nucleotides not matched to a gene: 4. The CDR3 sequence is 15 residues long. In germline, CDR1 is SGHNT, CDR2 YYREEE (reference sequence). The CDR3 DNA reads TGTGCCAGCAGCTTCCGTCTAGCGGGATACAATGAGCAGTTCTTC. This sequence encodes CASSFRLAGYNEQFF.

The chain has TRBV27 and TRBJ2-7; TRBD2 matches at 7 bases. Looked up from germline, CDR1 is MNHEY and CDR2 is SMNVEV (reference sequence). This CDR3 region has 13 residues. J lost 2 bases, V lost 9 bases, and 7 bases had no gene match. The CDR3 region is CASRLGGTYEQYF. The CDR3 DNA sequence: TGTGCCAGTAGACTCGGGGGGACCTACGAGCAGTACTTC.

The chain recombines TRBV30 with TRBJ1-4; D ambiguous. The CDR3 has 16 residues. V was trimmed by 3 bases and J by 3 bases, leaving 17 bases between them. Germline V gene data show CDR1 as GTSNPN and CDR2 as SVGIG (reference sequence). CDR3: CAWRVTYRGANEKLFF. CDR3 nucleotide sequence: TGTGCCTGGAGAGTAACGTACCGGGGAGCTAATGAAAAACTGTTTTTT.

The chain couples TRBV7-9 to TRBJ2-1; D is ambiguous. The CDR3 consists of 16 residues. V was trimmed by 2 bases and J by 6 bases, leaving 17 bases between them. Looked up from germline, CDR1 is SEHNR and CDR2 is FQNEAQ (reference sequence). This chain's CDR3 is CASSLRIRSTGNEQFF. CDR3 sequence (DNA): TGTGCCAGCAGCTTACGAATCCGGAGCACCGGCAATGAGCAGTTCTTC.

The chain joins TRBV12-3 or TRBV12-4 to TRBJ2-7; D remains unclear. The CDR3 spans 13 residues. Trimming shortened V by 6 bases and J by 6 bases, and 15 bases separated the two germline ends. This chain's CDR3 is CASRPGPSVEQYF. In DNA, the CDR3 is TGTGCCAGCAGACCCGGCCCTAGTGTCGAGCAGTACTTC.

This rearrangement joins TRBV10-1 to TRBJ2-7; TRBD2 agrees at 11 bases. Looked up from germline, CDR1 is WNHNN and CDR2 is SYGVQD (reference sequence). The CDR3 loop spans 15 amino acids. V trimming: 6 bases; J trimming: 6 bases; junction bases outside the gene matches: 10. CDR3 protein: CASRDYLAGGAEQYF. The CDR3 DNA is TGCGCCAGCAGAGATTATCTAGCGGGAGGTGCCGAGCAGTACTTC.

This clone was detected only a few times. The chain joins TRBV9 to TRBJ2-7; TRBD2 matches at 10 bases. The V gene's germline CDR1 is SGDLS and CDR2 YYNGEE. V was pared by 3 bases and J by 6 bases, with 3 bases of the junction left unmatched. The CDR3 has 13 residues. The CDR3 DNA reads TGTGCCAGCAGCGCGCTAGCGGGAGTCGAGCAGTACTTC. Protein sequence: CASSALAGVEQYF. Drawing the rest from reference TRBV9 and TRBJ2-7, the complete variable domain is DSGVTQTPKHLITATGQRVTLRCSPRSGDLSVYWYQQSLDQGLQFLIQYYNGEERAKGNILERFSAQQFPDLHSELNLSSLELGDSALYFCASSALAGVEQYFGPGTRLTVT.

This chain connects TRBV5-1 to TRBJ2-5; 10 bases align to TRBD1. After removal of 4 bases from V and 3 bases from J, the junction contained 6 bases not matched to a gene. Germline CDR1 is SGHRS and CDR2 is YFSETQ. This CDR3 is 15 amino acids long. In DNA form, the CDR3 reads TGCGCCAGCAGCCTGTTTGGGACAGGGGAAGAGACCCAGTACTTC. Amino acids: CASSLFGTGEETQYF.

For the CDR3, the DNA is TGTGCCAGCAGCTTGGATGTCTCTAATGAAAAACTGTTTTTT. Translation gives CASSLDVSNEKLFF. The chain joins TRBV5-5 to TRBJ1-4, with no clear D. Germline values: CDR1 SGHKS, CDR2 YYEKEE (reference sequence). The length of the CDR3 is 14 residues. V lost 0 bases and J lost 3, with 6 bases in between.

This chain uses TRBV6-2 or TRBV6-3 with TRBJ2-1; 11 bases agree with TRBD1. CDR1 and CDR2 (germline): MNHEY, SVGEGT. The trim removed 2 bases at V and 4 bases at J, leaving 10 bases unmatched. The CDR3 loop spans 18 amino acids. In nucleotides, the CDR3 is TGTGCCAGCAGTTACGTTGGACAGGGGGCTTATCCGTACAATGAGCAGTTCTTC. Amino acid sequence: CASSYVGQGAYPYNEQFF.

This clone came up once. The chain links TRBV5-1 to TRBJ2-6; tentative D call: TRBD1 (5 bases). The V and J ends lost 2 bases and 0 bases respectively, with 12 bases between them. The CDR3 extends over 17 amino acids. The germline CDR1 and CDR2 sequences are SGHRS and YFSETQ. This CDR3 reads CASSFFGHSSGANVLTF. The CDR3 DNA reads as TGCGCCAGCAGCTTTTTCGGACATTCCTCTGGGGCCAACGTCCTGACTTTC.

This clone was seen more than once but under ten times. The chain uses TRBV5-1 and TRBJ1-6; 8 nucleotides match TRBD1. CDR3 length: 17 amino acids. Germline trimming cut 4 bases from V and 0 bases from J; bases unmatched to any gene: 6. In germline, CDR1 is SGHRS, CDR2 YFSETQ. The CDR3 bases are TGCGCCAGCAGCCCCTGGACAGGGCACTCCTATAATTCACCCCTCCACTTT. It encodes CASSPWTGHSYNSPLHF.

CDR3 loop: CASSLSGSYGYTF. CDR3 bases: TGTGCCAGCAGTTTATCGGGGAGCTATGGCTACACCTTC. The gene calls are TRBV12-3 or TRBV12-4 and TRBJ1-2; no clear D. With 2 bases removed from V and 4 bases from J, the gap between germline ends came to 8 bases. The CDR3 spans 13 residues.

The chain couples TRBV19 to TRBJ2-5, with 12 bases that match TRBD2. Losses at the gene ends were 3 bases for V and 5 bases for J; bases not matched to a gene: 4. CDR1 LNHDA and CDR2 SQIVND come from the germline V gene (reference sequence). The CDR3 totals 15 residues. CDR3 DNA: TGTGCCAGTAGTATCCGCGGGACTAGCGGGGAGACCCAGTACTTC. This codes for CASSIRGTSGETQYF.